This T cell receptor beta chain derives from a study of blood T cell repertoires in COVID-19 (dated by TCRdb to 2019 to 2021). The study in broad terms: Samples from collaborators originated in the United States, Italy and Spain and spanned both the acute and convalescent phases of COVID-19. The material from the prospective study consisted of cDNA or gDNA derived from T cells, B-cell-depleted T cells, or PBMCs. Subjects who had been exposed to COVID-19, were actively infected with it, or had recovered from it provided the deeply sampled blood TCRbeta repertoires that made up the dataset. The repertoires were made available in a free public database intended to serve as a resource for research on the immune response to SARS-CoV-2. The samples were drawn from two sources: the first 160 participants of the ongoing ImmuneRACE study, and 950 to 1,500 subjects contributed by 6 global collaborators. A de-identified subject ID, COVID-19 status, age in years and sex were almost always included in the sample metadata. Where available, HLA class I and class II types were obtained from metadata supplied by the sample provider rather than from assay-based typing.

Relative to germline, V is missing 1 base and J is missing 3 bases, with 7 bases of the junction outside any gene match. For CDR1 and CDR2, the germline V gene lists SGHVS and FNYEAQ. The CDR3 runs 16 residues from the cysteine to the phenylalanine. CDR3 DNA is the only sequence kept; it has 48 bases, read in frame from the first base. Worth noting for this clone: Its antigen is currently not known. Base qualities are not recorded, but no much larger clone differs from it by a single base.

TCRbeta CDR3 regions were amplified from genomic DNA using the immunoSEQ Assay, a bias-controlled multiplex PCR. The authors' pipeline ran thus. Nucleated cell counts per sample were estimated from amplification of reference gene primers within the assay. Sequence reads were collapsed and filtered to measure the absolute abundance of every unique TCRbeta CDR3 rearrangement. For each sample, productive Simpson clonality was calculated as the square root of Simpson's diversity index across productive rearrangements. The immuneACCESS repertoire file appears here via TCRdb, limited to in-frame rearrangements. These files lack a portion of the clones; in checked studies, under half of the deficit traces to unresolved V genes, and the cause of the others is not known. V, J and clone size derive from that table, while D and trimming were established from the DNA sequence. The sample table records 40,000 to 55,000 clones; approximately 85% of these occur just once. The ten largest make up 3% to 3.5% of the sample.

Overall study results and their limits: Clinical and demographic metadata were provided uncurated, with the amount varying by source and participant.

The collaborating institutions used their own protocols to collect whole blood in K2EDTA tubes. For TCRbeta analysis, collaborators shipped samples in one of three forms: frozen whole blood, isolated PBMCs, or DNA extracted from either of those sample types. The sequenced sample consisted of peripheral blood. The source of this sequence is a man in his forties or fifties with active COVID-19. The chain joins TRBV7-6 to TRBJ1-2; 8 nucleotides in the junction match TRBD1. The nucleotide sequence is TGTGCCAGCAGCTTAGACCAGTCAGGGGGCGACTATGGCTACACCTTC. Its coded protein is CASSLDQSGGDYGYTF. Here the CDR3 is joined to the reference TRBV7-6 and TRBJ1-2 genes, and the full variable domain is: GAGVSQSPRYKVTKRGQDVALRCDPISGHVSLYWYRQALGQGPEFLTYFNYEAQQDKSGLPNDRFSAERPEGSISTLTIQRTEQRDSAMYRCASSLDQSGGDYGYTFGSGTRLTVV.